What follows describes a single TCR beta chain. There is no known antigen for this receptor. No base qualities exist here, and no much larger clone lies one base off it. This sample is drawn from a study of CD8 T cells in Susac syndrome (dated by TCRdb to the late 2010s). For the study in its entirety: Whether CD8+ T cell activation and differentiation in Susac syndrome was antigen driven was tested using repertoire sequencing. Clonality of the CD8+ T cell repertoire was compared between over ten healthy donors, about 14 Susac syndrome patients and roughly 16 multiple sclerosis patients. Results the study describes overall, beyond this receptor: The TCR sequencing and HLA analysis was acknowledged to have included a relatively small number of individuals.

RNA was extracted using the RNeasy kit, and about 0.45 to 1 microgram was reverse transcribed with random hexamers. TCR beta CDR3 regions were amplified with the immunoSEQ multiplex PCR assay covering 54 Vbeta and 13 Jbeta segments. Bias from PCR amplification was corrected by using a synthetic template baseline for primer optimization and for computational correction. For the original study's pipeline: Reads were annotated to V, D and J genes per IMGT and analyzed with immunoSEQ Analyzer, keeping only productive sequences. Clonality was computed as one minus Shannon entropy normalized by log2 of the number of productive unique sequences. For each patient and control, public and private clones were evaluated among the 100 most prevalent clones. Susac-specific clones were defined as absent from healthy and MS cohorts, around 1,000 published viral clones and other ImmuneACCESS disease sequences. TCRdb reanalyzed the raw reads on its own, using fastp at Q25 for trimming and MiXCR for clone calling, and kept in-frame beta chains. A single entry per CDR3 protein holds the most common genes and DNA from its merged rows. The V and J calls come from TCRdb's annotation, not from the publication. The sample includes just over 150,000 distinct CDR3 sequences, with about 95% observed a single time. The ten largest clones represent 0.14% to 0.15% of the sample.

Peripheral blood CD8+ and CD4+ T cells from healthy donors, Susac syndrome patients and multiple sclerosis patients were profiled by high-throughput TCR beta sequencing. The multiple sclerosis controls were treatment-naive patients who had stable or active relapsing-remitting disease and met the revised McDonald criteria. Bulk CD8+ and CD4+ T cells were purified by magnetic negative isolation, whereas CD8+ TEMRA cells were enriched by FACS. Blood was collected in EDTA tubes and processed within 24 hours, with PBMCs isolated through density gradient centrifugation. PBMCs destined for TCR sequencing were cryopreserved in liquid nitrogen and later thawed in a 37 °C water bath. Purity of sorted or isolated CD4+, CD8+ and CD8+ TEMRA cells was at least 90%. A distance of 19 bases separates the germline ends of V and J, which lose 8 bases and 6 bases respectively. From its cysteine to its phenylalanine, the CDR3 spans 14 amino acids. CDR3 DNA is the only sequence kept; it has 42 bases, read in frame from the first base. Taken from the germline V gene (reference sequence), the CDR1 and CDR2 loops are MNHEY and SMNVEV.

Sequencing input: CD8+ T cells from PBMCs. The chain is encoded by TRBV27 joined to TRBJ1-2, with a weak D call of TRBD1 (5 bases match). The TCR comes from a human donor with multiple sclerosis. The CDR3 in this case is CASGQGGLWDGYTF. The sequenced DNA is TGTGCCAGCGGGCAGGGAGGGCTTTGGGATGGCTACACCTTC.